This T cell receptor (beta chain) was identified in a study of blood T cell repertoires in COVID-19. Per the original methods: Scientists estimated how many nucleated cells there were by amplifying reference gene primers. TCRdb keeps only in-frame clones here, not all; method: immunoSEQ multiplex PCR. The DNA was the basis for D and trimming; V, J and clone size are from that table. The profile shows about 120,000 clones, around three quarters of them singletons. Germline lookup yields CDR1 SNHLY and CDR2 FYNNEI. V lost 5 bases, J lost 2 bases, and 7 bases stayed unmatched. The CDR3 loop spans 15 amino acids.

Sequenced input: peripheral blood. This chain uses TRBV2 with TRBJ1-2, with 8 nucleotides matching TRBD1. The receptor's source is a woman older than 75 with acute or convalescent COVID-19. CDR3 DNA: TGTGCCAGCAGTAAGGACAGGGAATCGAACTATGGCTACACCTTC. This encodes CASSKDRESNYGYTF.